This is a list of T cell receptor beta chains from one sample in a study of cytotoxic CD8 clonotypes in ibrutinib-treated CLL. Profiled with immunoSEQ multiplex PCR; TCRdb holds only in-frame clones, not every one. The sample contains some 300,000 clones, roughly 80% of which appear only once. The input for sequencing was PBMCs, taken before ibrutinib treatment. These TCRs come from a human donor with chronic lymphocytic leukemia. Each CDR3 is given with its conserved first and last residue. The D gene is left open where the match is weak. Only part of the rows carry a size: once, few, many, or a class if the clone is expanded.

abundance	v_gene	d_gene	j_gene	CDR3nt	CDR3aa
-	TRBV2	-	TRBJ2-6	TGTGCCAGATACGGATCCGGGGCCAACGTCCTGACTTTC	CARYGSGANVLTF
-	TRBV5-5	-	TRBJ2-7	TGTGCCAGCAACAAGGACACGGGGTCTTACGAGCAGTACTTC	CASNKDTGSYEQYF
-	TRBV10-3	-	TRBJ2-1	TGTGCCATCAGTGTTCCGATAGGAGGACCCTCCTACAATGAGCAGTTCTTC	CAISVPIGGPSYNEQFF
-	TRBV18	-	TRBJ2-5	TGTGCCAGCTCACCACTACTAGATGGAGAGACCCAGTACTTC	CASSPLLDGETQYF
-	TRBV18	TRBD2	TRBJ2-1	TGTGCCAGCTCAGCTAGCGGGAGGCCTCGGGAGCAGTTCTTC	CASSASGRPREQFF
-	TRBV7-8	TRBD1	TRBJ1-2	TGTGCCAGCAGCCCGACAGGGGGCAAGGCTGGCTACACCTTC	CASSPTGGKAGYTF
-	TRBV28	TRBD2	TRBJ2-3	TGTGCCAGCAGTTTCGCTACTAGCGGACCTAGTCGGGATACGCAGTATTTT	CASSFATSGPSRDTQYF
-	TRBV29-1	-	TRBJ2-3	TGCAGCGTTGATAGGGGTTGGGGGAACACAGATACGCAGTATTTT	CSVDRGWGNTDTQYF
-	TRBV4-1	-	TRBJ2-7	TGCGCCAGCAGCCGATATGTAGAGCGGTACGAGCAGTACTTC	CASSRYVERYEQYF
few	TRBV6-1	TRBD2	TRBJ2-7	TGTGCCAGCAGTGAACTAGCGGGAGGAAGCTACGAGCAGTACTTC	CASSELAGGSYEQYF
once	TRBV27	-	TRBJ2-7	TGTGCCAGCAGTTTTACAAGCGCGAAGGCCTACGAGCAGTACTTC	CASSFTSAKAYEQYF
-	TRBV27	TRBD2	TRBJ2-3	TGTGCCAGCAGTTTAGGACCGGGACTAGCGGGAGTGTATTTT	CASSLGPGLAGVYF
-	TRBV2	-	TRBJ1-1	TGTGCCAGCAGTGCGAATGAACAGGGTTACACTGAAGCTTTCTTT	CASSANEQGYTEAFF
-	TRBV4-2	-	TRBJ2-7	TGTGCCAGCAGCCAAGAAGGTAGTGCCGAGCAGTACTTC	CASSQEGSAEQYF
-	TRBV7-8	-	TRBJ2-2	TGTGCCAGCAGCGACGAGAAAGGGACCCTCTGGGCCGGGGAGCTGTTTTTT	CASSDEKGTLWAGELFF
few	TRBV6-1	-	TRBJ1-4	TGTGCCAGCAGTGAAAGACAATCTAATGAAAAACTGTTTTTT	CASSERQSNEKLFF
-	TRBV10-3	-	TRBJ2-7	TGTGCCATCAGTGAGCAGACAATTCCCTCCTACGAGCAGTACTTC	CAISEQTIPSYEQYF
-	TRBV14	-	TRBJ2-7	TGTGCCAGCAGCCCCCGAAGATCAGGACTAAATCCATACGAGCAGTACTTC	CASSPRRSGLNPYEQYF
-	TRBV5-4	-	TRBJ2-1	TGTGCCAGCAGCAGAGACACGAGCTCCTACAATGAGCAGTTCTTC	CASSRDTSSYNEQFF
-	TRBV7-8	-	TRBJ2-1	TGTGCCAGCAGCCTACGAGGCTACAATGAGCAGTTCTTC	CASSLRGYNEQFF
-	TRBV4-3	-	TRBJ2-7	TGCGCCAGCAGCCAAGAACCCTCGGGGGGCTTAAGCTACGAGCAGTACTTC	CASSQEPSGGLSYEQYF
-	TRBV5-6	TRBD1	TRBJ2-7	TGTGCCAGCAGCGTTGGACAGGACTACGAGCAGTACTTC	CASSVGQDYEQYF
-	TRBV5-1	-	TRBJ2-7	TGCGCCAGCAGCTTGGCAATGCGGAGCTCCTACGAGCAGTACTTC	CASSLAMRSSYEQYF
-	TRBV7-6	-	TRBJ2-7	TGTGCCAGCAGTTTTACAGGTCACTACGAGCAGTACTTC	CASSFTGHYEQYF